A single sample is the source of the 18 T cell receptor beta chains below, sequenced in a study of cytomegalovirus exposure and HLA in healthy donors. This PCR relied on a set of 60 Vbeta primers and 13 Jbeta primers. TCRdb's table, derived via immunoSEQ multiplex PCR, lists solely in-frame clones and lacks some. The repertoire holds around 140,000 clones, with 76% as singletons. The sequenced material came from PBMCs. Source of these receptors: a female donor in good health and CMV-seropositive.

The genes are TRBV28 and TRBJ2-7; TRBD1 matches 11 bases. This CDR3 is 13 amino acids long. Germline V gene lookup returns CDR1 MDHEN and CDR2 SYDVKM. V trimming: 6 bases; J trimming: 6 bases; junction bases outside the gene matches: 4. For the CDR3, the DNA is TGTGCCAGCAGGGGACAGGGGGGTCTCGAGCAGTACTTC. It encodes CASRGQGGLEQYF. Together with reference TRBV28 and TRBJ2-7, the CDR3 gives the full variable domain: DVKVTQSSRYLVKRTGEKVFLECVQDMDHENMFWYRQDPGLGLRLIYFSYDVKMKEKGDIPEGYSVSREKKERFSLILESASTNQTSMYLCASRGQGGLEQYFGPGTRLTVT.

Concerning this clone itself: Other DNA sequences in the sample encode the same CDR3. The rearrangement uses TRBV5-1 and TRBJ1-1; D is uncertain. Germline V gives CDR1 SGHRS, CDR2 YFSETQ. Trimming stripped 0 bases from V and 1 base from J, with 4 bases between. The CDR3 totals 13 residues. The CDR3: CASSLGGNTEAFF. The CDR3, as DNA: TGCGCCAGCAGCTTGGGCGGGAACACTGAAGCTTTCTTT.

The chain combines TRBV4-1 with TRBJ2-5; D is perhaps TRBD1 (6 bases). The end of the DNA aligns better with TRBJ2-7, so the J call may be wrong. Germline CDR1 is MGHRA and CDR2 is YSYEKL. CDR3 length: 16 residues. This chain's CDR3 is CASSQATGLRTTEQYF. For the CDR3, the DNA is TGCGCCAGCAGCCAGGCGACAGGTTTAAGGACCACCGAGCAGTACTTC.

The rearrangement links TRBV18 to TRBJ1-3; D call uncertain. V lost 4 bases and J lost 0, with 16 bases in between. The V gene's germline CDR1 is KGHSH and CDR2 LQKENI. The CDR3 contains 17 residues. DNA of the CDR3: TGTGCCAGCTCACTAACGAACGTCCCGAGCTCTGGAAACACCATATATTTT. This gives the protein CASSLTNVPSSGNTIYF.

The genes are TRBV4-1 and TRBJ2-1; possibly TRBD2 for D (5 bases). Trimming shortened V by 4 bases and J by 7 bases, and 14 bases separated the two germline ends. The germline gives CDR1 MGHRA, CDR2 YSYEKL. This CDR3 has 14 residues. CDR3 nucleotides: TGCGCCAGCAGCCCGACGGGATCATGGAATGAGCAGTTCTTC. Amino acids: CASSPTGSWNEQFF.

V gene TRBV19 combines with J gene TRBJ1-1; 12 bases align to TRBD1. The CDR3 covers 17 residues. Trimming cost V 7 bases and J 4 bases; bases outside gene matches: 13. Germline-derived CDR1 and CDR2 are LNHDA and SQIVND (reference sequence). CDR3 sequence (DNA): TGTGCCAGTATCAAATGGGGGACAGGGGGCAACCCCACTGAAGCTTTCTTT. Translation: CASIKWGTGGNPTEAFF.

The chain carries TRBV7-3 and TRBJ2-3; TRBD1 is a possible D gene (6 bases). Germline CDR1 and CDR2: SGHTA and FQGTGA. Deletions cut 5 bases from V and 8 bases from J, with 11 bases between. The CDR3 has 12 amino acids. The CDR3 loop reads CASSPGQSTQYF. CDR3 in DNA: TGTGCCAGCAGCCCCGGACAGAGTACGCAGTATTTT.

This clone was observed a handful of times. The CDR3 DNA reads TGTGCCAGCAGCTTAACGTGGAATAGCTCCCCGTTCCGTTACGAGCAGTACTTC. This encodes CASSLTWNSSPFRYEQYF. The chain joins TRBV7-3 to TRBJ2-7; unclear D gene. This CDR3 comprises 18 residues. The germline CDR1 and CDR2 sequences are SGHTA and FQGTGA. V lost 0 bases, J lost 4 bases, and 22 bases lay in between. The full variable domain, in which reference TRBV7-3 and TRBJ2-7 provide the parts outside the CDR3, is GAGVSQTPSNKVTEKGKYVELRCDPISGHTALYWYRQSLGQGPEFLIYFQGTGAADDSGLPNDRFFAVRPEGSVSTLKIQRTERGDSAVYLCASSLTWNSSPFRYEQYFGPGTRLTVT.

The gene calls are TRBV19 and TRBJ1-1; no clear D. V was pared by 5 bases and J by 1 base, with 5 bases between. This CDR3 has 12 amino acids. CDR1 LNHDA and CDR2 SQIVND come from the germline V gene (reference sequence). CDR3 in amino acids: CASSYRNTEAFF. The DNA for the CDR3 is TGTGCCAGTAGTTACAGGAACACTGAAGCTTTCTTT.

This clone was seen a single time. V and J are TRBV7-3 and TRBJ2-3; the match to TRBD2 covers 15 bases. J lost 2 bases, V lost 5 bases, and 5 bases had no gene match. Germline V gene data show CDR1 as SGHTA and CDR2 as FQGTGA. The CDR3 is 17 amino acids. CDR3: CASSRGLAGGTTDTQYF. The CDR3 DNA reads as TGTGCCAGCAGCCGCGGACTAGCGGGAGGGACCACAGATACGCAGTATTTT.

On this clone: Sequence at one end of the junction differs from germline and may be a read error. This chain links TRBV7-9 with TRBJ1-5; 12 bases line up with TRBD1. This CDR3 comprises 18 residues. Germline CDR1 reads SEHNR; CDR2 reads FQNEAQ (reference sequence). CDR3 sequence reads: CSSSDTGTGGFRNQPQHF. In nucleotides, the CDR3 is TGTTCCAGCAGCGATACCGGGACAGGGGGCTTTCGAAACCAGCCCCAGCATTTT.

This sequence joins TRBV7-6 and TRBJ1-4; D gene uncertain. Trimming removed 1 base at V and 5 bases at J, with 5 bases between. Germline loops: CDR1 SGHVS, CDR2 FNYEAQ. The CDR3 extends over 13 amino acids. In nucleotides, the CDR3 is TGTGCCAGCAGCTTAGAGAGAAATGAAAAACTGTTTTTT. Protein product: CASSLERNEKLFF.

The rearrangement uses TRBV14 and TRBJ2-2; perhaps TRBD1 as D (5 bases). The CDR3 is 18 residues long. The germline gives CDR1 SGHDN, CDR2 FVKESK. Deletions cut 3 bases from V and 3 bases from J, with 20 bases between. The CDR3 region has the DNA TGTGCCAGCAGCCATGCCAAATCACAGACAGCGCACACCGGGGAGCTGTTTTTT. Amino acid sequence: CASSHAKSQTAHTGELFF.

The chain combines TRBV4-2 with TRBJ2-3, with D possibly matching TRBD2 (6 bases). CDR3 length equals 16 residues. V was trimmed by 0 bases and J by 6 bases, leaving 16 bases between them. The germline V gene has CDR1 LGHNA and CDR2 YNFKEQ. This chain's CDR3 is CASSQEWGLGRDTQYF. CDR3 nucleotide sequence: TGTGCCAGCAGCCAAGAGTGGGGCCTAGGGAGGGATACGCAGTATTTT.

This sequence joins TRBV10-3 and TRBJ2-7; weak D call: TRBD2 (6 bases). V dropped 7 bases and J dropped 4 bases, with 14 bases sitting between them. Per the germline V gene, CDR1 is ENHRY and CDR2 is SYGVKD. The CDR3 sequence is 13 residues long. The CDR3 region is CAIKLSGNYEQYF. CDR3 coding DNA: TGTGCCATCAAACTTAGCGGAAATTACGAGCAGTACTTC.

The chain carries TRBV18 and TRBJ1-5; D is possibly TRBD1 (5 bases). This CDR3 contains 14 residues. Trimming cost V 2 bases and J 4 bases, with 9 bases left between them. The germline gives CDR1 KGHSH, CDR2 LQKENI. The CDR3 coding sequence is TGTGCCAGCTCACCAGGGGAGGGGAATCAGCCCCAGCATTTT. It yields the protein CASSPGEGNQPQHF.

CDR3 nucleotides: TGTGCCAGCTCACCTTACGGGGGGCTCGGCACAGATACGCAGTATTTT. Translating it yields CASSPYGGLGTDTQYF. The V gene is TRBV18, the J gene TRBJ2-3; a weak D match, TRBD2 (7 bases). The V gene's germline CDR1 is KGHSH and CDR2 LQKENI. This CDR3 is built from 16 residues. V was clipped by 3 bases and J by 1 base, with 14 bases between them.

This rearrangement joins TRBV28 to TRBJ2-1; 14 nucleotides agree with TRBD2. Looked up from germline, CDR1 is MDHEN and CDR2 is SYDVKM. The V gene end was trimmed by 2 bases and the J gene end by 6 bases; junction bases not matched to a gene: 3. The CDR3 totals 16 residues. The CDR3 nucleotides are TGTGCCAGCAGTTTACCCGGGACTAGCGGGAGCAATGAGCAGTTCTTC. This translates into CASSLPGTSGSNEQFF.